What follows are 13 T cell receptor beta chains derived from one specimen sequenced in a study of T cell repertoires in cytomegalovirus infection. MiXCR, run by TCRdb on the reads, gives a single entry per CDR3 protein. The sample consists of some 480,000 distinct CDR3 sequences, 33% of them appearing once. Their cognate antigens are unknown. Sequencing used cultured PBMCs, obtained from culture after CMV antigen stimulation. Source of these receptors: a human donor in good health (CMV status not recorded). Some clones in this sample may be carry-over from other donors' samples.

This clonotype came up once. The chain uses TRBV11-2 and TRBJ2-1; D is unresolved. Trimming stripped 4 bases from V and 13 bases from J, with 11 bases between. The CDR3 runs to 11 residues. The V gene's germline CDR1 is SGHAT and CDR2 FQNNGV. The CDR3 is CASSSHLGQFF. The CDR3 DNA reads as TGTGCCAGCAGCTCACACCTCGGACAGTTCTTC.

This clonotype came up a few times. This chain uses TRBV18 with TRBJ2-7; D remains ambiguous. The CDR3 is made up of 13 amino acids. Germline V gives CDR1 KGHSH, CDR2 LQKENI. Trimming removed 1 base from V and 3 bases from J, with 7 bases in between. The CDR3: CASSPRSSYEQYF. In DNA, the CDR3 is TGTGCCAGCTCACCACGGAGTAGCTACGAGCAGTACTTC.

The rearrangement links TRBV19 to TRBJ2-5, with TRBD2 matching over 15 bases. The CDR3 length is 18 residues. After removal of 4 bases from V and 4 bases from J, the junction contained 10 bases not matched to a gene. The germline V gene has CDR1 LNHDA and CDR2 SQIVND (reference sequence). CDR3 in DNA: TGTGCCAGTAGTAGGGGCCCTCGGACTAGCGGGAGGGGAGAGACCCAGTACTTC. Translating it yields CASSRGPRTSGRGETQYF.

This clonotype was detected a few times. This chain links TRBV12-3 or TRBV12-4 with TRBJ2-7; D is uncertain. This CDR3 contains 14 residues. The germline V and J ends were trimmed by 0 bases and 0 bases, with 6 bases remaining between them. The CDR3 region is CASSLASFSYEQYF. The CDR3 nucleotides are TGTGCCAGCAGTTTAGCTTCCTTCTCCTACGAGCAGTACTTC.

The chain recombines TRBV7-9 with TRBJ2-1; 7 bases line up with TRBD2. The V and J ends lost 8 bases and 10 bases, in that order; junction bases with no gene match: 14. This CDR3 is 14 amino acids long. Germline V lookup: CDR1 SEHNR, CDR2 FQNEAQ (reference sequence). CDR3: CASLREASVGEQFF. As DNA, the CDR3 is TGTGCCAGCCTCCGGGAGGCTAGCGTGGGGGAGCAGTTCTTC.

This clonotype has ten or more counts. The rearrangement links TRBV7-2 to TRBJ2-1; 10 positions match TRBD2. Germline CDR1 SGHTA, CDR2 FQGNSA. The V gene end was trimmed by 3 bases and the J gene end by 4 bases; junction bases not matched to a gene: 9. The CDR3 extends over 17 amino acids. The CDR3 reads CASSLELGSGRYNEQFF. The CDR3 nucleotides read TGTGCCAGCAGCTTGGAATTGGGTAGCGGGAGGTACAATGAGCAGTTCTTC.

This clonotype was found a few times. V is TRBV6-1 and J is TRBJ2-2, with 8 positions matching TRBD2. Trimming removed 8 bases from V and 0 bases from J; junction bases left unmatched: 8. This CDR3 comprises 16 residues. Per germline, CDR1 MNHNS and CDR2 SASEGT. The CDR3 DNA sequence: TGTGCCAGCCCGGTTCTAGCGGGTACGAACACCGGGGAGCTGTTTTTT. Protein: CASPVLAGTNTGELFF.

The table lists this clonotype with many counts. The chain links TRBV7-2 to TRBJ2-3; 7 bases line up with TRBD2. Trimming cost V 5 bases and J 1 base; bases outside gene matches: 9. Per the germline V gene, CDR1 is SGHTA and CDR2 is FQGNSA. The CDR3 length is 16 residues. CDR3 DNA: TGTGCCAGCAGCCAAGGGAGGGCGTGGGGCACAGATACGCAGTATTTT. Translated, it gives CASSQGRAWGTDTQYF.

This clonotype was counted many times. V gene TRBV18 combines with J gene TRBJ2-7, with D hard to call. Germline lookup yields CDR1 KGHSH and CDR2 LQKENI. CDR3 length: 13 amino acids. V lost 3 bases to trimming and J lost 2 bases, with 8 bases between them. CDR3 nucleotide sequence: TGTGCCAGCTCACCCGCTGCAGCCTACGAGCAGTACGTC. Protein sequence: CASSPAAAYEQYV.

This clonotype was detected a few times. The chain combines TRBV7-8 with TRBJ2-7; 9 bases are shared with TRBD2. This CDR3 has 15 residues. Germline CDR1 reads SGHVS; CDR2 reads FQNEAQ. Losses at the gene ends were 8 bases for V and 7 bases for J; bases not matched to a gene: 15. The CDR3 DNA is TGTGCCAGCTCCGCGGGGGGGCGGGAGTCTATAGAGCAGTACTTC. Translation gives CASSAGGRESIEQYF.

The rearrangement joins TRBV12-3 or TRBV12-4 to TRBJ1-2; no clear D gene. The CDR3 is made up of 15 amino acids. Deletions cut 2 bases from V and 3 bases from J, with 13 bases between. Here the CDR3 reads CASSLNLGSYYGYTF. For the CDR3, the DNA is TGTGCCAGCAGTTTAAACTTGGGGTCCTACTATGGCTACACCTTC.

The chain carries TRBV14 and TRBJ1-1; possible D gene TRBD1, 5 bases. CDR3 length: 12 residues. Trimming took 0 bases from V and 7 from J, leaving 6 bases between them. Germline V gene lookup returns CDR1 SGHDN and CDR2 FVKESK. The CDR3 sequence: CASSQETGEAFF. The CDR3 nucleotides are TGTGCCAGCAGCCAAGAAACAGGTGAAGCTTTCTTT.

The rearrangement links TRBV7-6 to TRBJ2-3; D may match TRBD1 or TRBD2 (5 bases each). CDR1 and CDR2 (germline): SGHVS, FNYEAQ. This CDR3 is 15 amino acids long. Between the trimmed V and J ends, which lost 1 base and 4 bases, there was a span of 12 bases. The CDR3 nucleotides read TGTGCCAGCAGCTTAGGGGGGTATGGGGCAGATACGCAGTATTTT. Protein sequence: CASSLGGYGADTQYF.